This T cell receptor (beta chain) was recovered during a study of T cells in Graves' hyperthyroidism and ophthalmopathy. Study as a whole: Before treatment of any kind, peripheral blood was taken at initial diagnosis.

It was less than 13 ml of fresh peripheral blood that supplied the PBMCs. Overall study findings and caveats: Classification by a 13 V-J model distinguished ophthalmopathy from stable hyperthyroidism. The blood repertoire included most of the expanded thyroid clonotypes above 0.001.

Comments on this clonotype: What it binds is not known.

The CDR3 is 14 residues long. From germline, CDR1 is SGDLS and CDR2 YYNGEE. V dropped 3 bases and J dropped 1 base, with 7 bases sitting between them. Template material for amplifying TCR beta CDR3 regions consisted of RNA transcripts. The TCR CDR3 first-round RT-PCR relied on the HTBI primer set. TCRdb processed the multiplex PCR reads anew with MiXCR; each CDR3 protein has one entry. This table has about 380,000 distinct CDR3 sequences, roughly 20% appearing once. V and J are TRBV9 and TRBJ2-2; a weak D match, TRBD1 (6 bases). This sequence was found in a man between 18 and 29 years old with Graves' ophthalmopathy. Specimen: blood. CDR3 sequence: CASSAGQNTGELFF. The DNA of the CDR3 is TGTGCCAGCAGCGCGGGACAGAACACCGGGGAGCTGTTTTTT.